The present T cell receptor (beta chain) was sequenced within a study of T cells in Graves' hyperthyroidism and ophthalmopathy. On the study more broadly: Peripheral blood was taken when the disease was first diagnosed, before any treatment began. Study-wide results and limits: Most expanded thyroid clonotypes above 0.001 recurred in blood.

At least ten counts were recorded for this clonotype. Its antigen is unknown. Germline CDR1 DFQATT, CDR2 SNEGSKA (reference sequence). Trimming left V 0 bases short and J 0 bases short, with 3 bases between. This CDR3 spans 14 amino acids. Enrolled ophthalmopathy patients presented with a Clinical Activity Score of at least 3, a NOSPECS grade of at least 4, and disease duration under 3 months. The study excluded patients with uncontrolled infection, other autoimmune disease, pregnancy or lactation. TCR beta CDR3 region amplification was performed from RNA transcripts. The TCR CDR3 was amplified in a first-round RT-PCR using the HTBI primer set. From the multiplex PCR reads, TCRdb called clonotypes with MiXCR, one entry per CDR3 protein. The data contain 220,000 or so distinct CDR3 sequences, about a sixth of them singletons.

The chain has TRBV20-1 and TRBJ1-6; D is unresolved. This sequence was found in a young woman with Graves' ophthalmopathy. The source material was blood. This chain's CDR3 is CSARDGSYNSPLHF. The CDR3 DNA reads as TGCAGTGCTAGAGATGGCTCCTATAATTCACCCCTCCACTTT.